Following are 26 T cell receptor beta chains from one sample sequenced in a study of blood T cell repertoires in COVID-19. The repertoire was sequenced with immunoSEQ multiplex PCR; TCRdb's copy has only in-frame clones and lacks some. The sample contains about 81,000 clones, about 80% of which appear only once. Sequencing was done on a sample of peripheral blood. Every receptor here comes from a human donor in a cohort sampled during active COVID-19.

The chain joins TRBV6-1 to TRBJ2-5; possibly TRBD2 for D (5 bases). V was shortened by 0 bases and J by 4 bases, with 15 bases between the two germline ends. This CDR3 contains 16 residues. Germline values: CDR1 MNHNS, CDR2 SASEGT. DNA for the CDR3: TGTGCCAGCAGTGAAGCTCCGGGGATAGGTATAGAGACCCAGTACTTC. Protein: CASSEAPGIGIETQYF.

The chain links TRBV20-1 to TRBJ2-1; D gene uncertain. The CDR3 sequence is 14 residues long. Germline V gene data show CDR1 as DFQATT and CDR2 as SNEGSKA (reference sequence). Between the trimmed V and J ends, which lost 3 bases and 5 bases, there was a span of 14 bases. The CDR3 DNA follows: TGCAGTGCTAGTGACCTCAGACTTAACAATGAGCAGTTCTTC. It translates to CSASDLRLNNEQFF.

V and J are TRBV30 and TRBJ1-2; D is possibly TRBD1 (5 bases). The CDR3 covers 11 residues. CDR1 GTSNPN and CDR2 SVGIG come from the germline V gene (reference sequence). V was shortened by 2 bases and J by 7 bases, with 8 bases between the two germline ends. The CDR3 region has the DNA TGTGCCTGGAGTCCCGGGGGTGGCTACACCTTC. Amino acid sequence: CAWSPGGGYTF. Based on the CDR3 plus reference TRBV30 and TRBJ1-2, the full variable domain is SQTIHQWPATLVQPVGSPLSLECTVEGTSNPNLYWYRQAAGRGLQLLFYSVGIGQISSEVPQNLSASRPQDRQFILSSKKLLLSDSGFYLCAWSPGGGYTFGSGTRLTVV.

The chain recombines TRBV19 with TRBJ1-5, with 9 bases aligning to TRBD1. The ends lost 4 bases at V and 3 bases at J; junction bases unmatched: 7. The CDR3 totals 16 residues. Per germline, CDR1 LNHDA and CDR2 SQIVND (reference sequence). The CDR3 bases are TGTGCCAGTAGTACCCCGGGACAGGGCGACAATCAGCCCCAGCATTTT. Translation gives CASSTPGQGDNQPQHF. Full variable domain (outside the CDR3, taken from reference TRBV19 and TRBJ1-5): DGGITQSPKYLFRKEGQNVTLSCEQNLNHDAMYWYRQDPGQGLRLIYYSQIVNDFQKGDIAEGYSVSREKKESFPLTVTSAQKNPTAFYLCASSTPGQGDNQPQHFGDGTRLSIL.

This clone occurred many times. The genes are TRBV6-5 and TRBJ2-7, with TRBD1 matching over 7 bases. The CDR3 consists of 15 residues. Germline V gene sequence: CDR1 MNHEY, CDR2 SVGAGI. J was trimmed by 0 bases and V by 6 bases; bases with no gene match: 8. CDR3: CASRSNRGISYEQYF. The CDR3 DNA sequence: TGTGCCAGCAGATCCAACAGGGGTATCTCCTACGAGCAGTACTTC.

The chain recombines TRBV6-6 with TRBJ2-3; unclear D gene. Germline loops: CDR1 MNHNY, CDR2 SVGAGI (reference sequence). This CDR3 spans 14 amino acids. The V end lost 1 base, the J end lost 0 bases, and 5 bases lay between the germline ends. The CDR3 bases are TGTGCCAGCAGTTACTTGCGTAGCACAGATACGCAGTATTTT. This sequence encodes CASSYLRSTDTQYF.

This rearrangement joins TRBV7-2 to TRBJ1-5; no firm D call. This CDR3 spans 16 amino acids. CDR1 is SGHTA and CDR2 is FQGNSA in the germline V gene. V was trimmed by 2 bases and J by 6 bases, leaving 17 bases between them. CDR3 residues: CASSLMTGIVGQPQHF. The CDR3 DNA reads TGTGCCAGCAGCTTAATGACGGGAATAGTTGGTCAGCCCCAGCATTTT.

This chain connects TRBV9 to TRBJ1-1, with a tentative D call TRBD1 (5 bases). This CDR3 is 14 amino acids long. V lost 0 bases and J 3 bases, leaving 9 bases between the germline ends. Germline V gene data show CDR1 as SGDLS and CDR2 as YYNGEE. The CDR3: CASSVGGADTEAFF. For the CDR3, the DNA is TGTGCCAGCAGCGTAGGTGGGGCGGACACTGAAGCTTTCTTT.

The chain employs TRBV28 and TRBJ2-2; 9 nucleotides match TRBD2. This CDR3 has 14 amino acids. Germline lookup yields CDR1 MDHEN and CDR2 SYDVKM. V shed 7 bases, J shed 1 base, and the junction held 1 base outside the gene matches. The CDR3 nucleotides read TGTGCCAGCAAACTAGCGGGGAACACCGGGGAGCTGTTTTTT. Encoded protein: CASKLAGNTGELFF.

In the case of this clone: The final CDR3 position lacks the conserved phenylalanine or tryptophan, pointing to a likely read error. It is unclear where the CDR3 begins or ends on the DNA, so no DNA is shown, and the CDR3 is as TCRdb lists it. The chain couples TRBV20-1 to TRBJ2-7; TRBD1, as called in the table, went unchecked against the DNA. Germline V gene lookup returns CDR1 DFQATT and CDR2 SNEGSKA (reference sequence). The CDR3 is 8 amino acids in total, end residues counted. The CDR3 reads CSARGQSR.

V is TRBV2 and J is TRBJ1-5, with TRBD1 matching 8 bases. Germline CDR1 and CDR2: SNHLY and FYNNEI. V was pared by 6 bases and J by 2 bases, with 6 bases of the junction left unmatched. The CDR3 runs to 15 residues. Here the CDR3 DNA reads TGTGCCAGCAGCTTACAGGGGGGTGGCAATCAGCCCCAGCATTTT. Its protein product is CASSLQGGGNQPQHF.

The J gene is TRBJ2-7, the V gene TRBV10-3, with D maybe TRBD1 (5 bases). This CDR3 has 11 residues. The germline CDR1 and CDR2 sequences are ENHRY and SYGVKD. The V gene lost 5 bases and the J gene lost 4 bases, with 6 bases spanning the gap. CDR3 nucleotide sequence: TGTGCCATCAGTAAGGGGTACGAGCAGTACTTC. Translation gives CAISKGYEQYF.

The CDR3: CASSPARVNYGYTF. For the CDR3, the DNA is TGTGCCAGCAGTCCTGCCAGGGTAAACTATGGCTACACCTTC. This rearrangement joins TRBV27 to TRBJ1-2; TRBD1 might be the D (5 bases). Germline V CDR1 and CDR2: MNHEY, SMNVEV (reference sequence). V shed 5 bases and J shed 2 bases, with 12 bases lying between them. This CDR3 comprises 14 residues.

The V call is TRBV5-6, the J call TRBJ1-1; D not resolved. CDR3 length equals 12 residues. Germline CDR1 and CDR2: SGHDT and YYEEEE. Trimming cost V 0 bases and J 6 bases, with 6 bases left between them. The CDR3 sequence: CASSLGTSEAFF. As DNA, the CDR3 is TGTGCCAGCAGCTTGGGTACATCTGAAGCTTTCTTT.

V gene TRBV20-1 combines with J gene TRBJ1-1; D ambiguous. The CDR3 has 11 residues. Germline V gene sequence: CDR1 DFQATT, CDR2 SNEGSKA (reference sequence). V was trimmed by 0 bases and J by 7 bases, leaving 6 bases between them. CDR3 nucleotides: TGCAGTGCTAGAGATCTAGATGAAGCTTTCTTT. This sequence encodes CSARDLDEAFF.

This chain uses TRBV25-1 with TRBJ1-2; 7 nucleotides match TRBD1. After removal of 3 bases from V and 6 bases from J, the junction contained 13 bases not matched to a gene. The CDR3 length is 16 residues. Germline V CDR1 and CDR2: MGHDK, SYGVNS. Here the CDR3 DNA reads TGTGCCAGCAGTGAGGAAACCGGGAGGGGGCCCAATGGCTACACCTTC. It is translated as CASSEETGRGPNGYTF.

This chain links TRBV3-1 (or the pseudogene TRBV3-2) with TRBJ1-6, with D maybe TRBD1 (6 bases). Trimming took 5 bases from V and 7 from J, leaving 12 bases between them. The CDR3 loop spans 14 amino acids. Germline V gene data show CDR1 as LGHDT and CDR2 as YNNKEL (reference sequence). CDR3 in amino acids: CASSTGQSNSPLHF. CDR3 DNA: TGTGCCAGCAGCACCGGACAGTCGAATTCACCCCTCCACTTT.

The V gene is TRBV18, the J gene TRBJ1-1; D is undetermined. The V gene's germline CDR1 is KGHSH and CDR2 LQKENI. The CDR3 runs 13 residues. V lost 2 bases, J lost 5 bases, and 9 bases lay in between. The DNA of the CDR3 is TGTGCCAGCTCACCAGGCAGGATAACTGAAGCTTTCTTT. Translating gives CASSPGRITEAFF.

In DNA, the CDR3 is TGTGCCAGCAGTGATAGTCACAGGGGGCGGAATTCACCCCTCCACTTT. Translation gives CASSDSHRGRNSPLHF. The chain is built from TRBV2 and TRBJ1-6; 9 bases line up with TRBD1. Losses at the gene ends were 3 bases for V and 7 bases for J; bases not matched to a gene: 7. CDR3 length: 16 amino acids. The germline gives CDR1 SNHLY, CDR2 FYNNEI.

The chain links TRBV28 to TRBJ1-4, with D tentatively TRBD1 (5 bases). This CDR3 has 15 amino acids. The germline gives CDR1 MDHEN, CDR2 SYDVKM. V lost 6 bases and J 2 bases, leaving 13 bases between the germline ends. The CDR3 DNA sequence: TGTGCCAGCAGCCTCGGAGGGGCGACTAATGAAAAACTGTTTTTT. Amino acid sequence: CASSLGGATNEKLFF.

A single count supports this clone. This CDR3 is CASSRRGGSTEAFF. DNA of the CDR3: TGTGCCAGCAGCCGCCGGGGGGGGTCCACTGAAGCTTTCTTT. V gene TRBV9 combines with J gene TRBJ1-1, with a weak D call TRBD1 (5 bases). The germline V gene encodes CDR1 SGDLS and CDR2 YYNGEE. This CDR3 has 14 amino acids. V shed 4 bases and J shed 4 bases, with 14 bases lying between them.

This chain joins TRBV5-1 and TRBJ1-2; TRBD1 is a possible D gene (6 bases). Germline V gene sequence: CDR1 SGHRS, CDR2 YFSETQ. V gave up 0 bases and J gave up 4 bases, with 13 bases separating them. This CDR3 is 15 amino acids long. The CDR3 region is CASSLGPTGTYGYTF. Written as DNA, the CDR3 is TGCGCCAGCAGCTTGGGCCCCACAGGGACCTATGGCTACACCTTC.

This chain links TRBV7-2 with TRBJ1-1; D is uncertain. The CDR3 has 14 residues. Germline V gene sequence: CDR1 SGHTA, CDR2 FQGNSA. Trimming took off 3 bases at V and 3 bases at J, with 11 bases between the two ends. DNA of the CDR3: TGTGCCAGCAGCTTTACGTCAGGATACACTGAAGCTTTCTTT. Amino acids: CASSFTSGYTEAFF.

This chain links TRBV29-1 with TRBJ1-2, with TRBD1 as a possible D gene (6 bases). The V gene's germline CDR1 is SQVTM and CDR2 ANQGSEA. The CDR3 is 13 residues long. Trimming left V 7 bases short and J 4 bases short, with 16 bases between. CDR3 residues: CSAQLQGGYGYTF. CDR3 bases: TGCAGCGCCCAACTACAGGGTGGCTATGGCTACACCTTC.

This clone was picked up a small number of times. This sequence joins TRBV6-1 and TRBJ2-7; 8 bases line up with TRBD2. Germline V gene lookup returns CDR1 MNHNS and CDR2 SASEGT. The V gene end was trimmed by 2 bases and the J gene end by 3 bases; junction bases not matched to a gene: 9. The CDR3 consists of 16 residues. CDR3 coding DNA: TGTGCCAGCAGTGAATATTTTAGCGGGGCAGTCTACGAGCAGTACTTC. Amino acid sequence: CASSEYFSGAVYEQYF.

The V gene is TRBV28, the J gene TRBJ1-2, with 8 bases fitting TRBD1. Germline V gene sequence: CDR1 MDHEN, CDR2 SYDVKM. The CDR3 loop spans 14 amino acids. V shed 5 bases, J shed 7 bases, and the junction held 9 bases outside the gene matches. CDR3 amino acids: CASSLQTGGGGYTF. CDR3 DNA: TGTGCCAGCAGTCTACAAACAGGGGGGGGTGGCTACACCTTC.